The 6 T cell receptor beta chains below all came from one sample that was sequenced in a study of response to subunit inactivated influenza vaccine. TCRdb reanalysed the RT-PCR reads using MiXCR and keeps one entry per CDR3 protein. The repertoire holds roughly 500,000 distinct CDR3 sequences, with 15% to 20% as singletons. Sample: CD4+ T cells sorted from PBMCs, taken around 2 years after vaccination. Every receptor here comes from a man in his fifties or sixties who received an inactivated influenza vaccine.

This clonotype was observed a few times. DNA of the CDR3: TGCGCCAGCAGCGACCTAGGGGGTTCAGGTACTGAAGCTTTCTTT. It codes for CASSDLGGSGTEAFF. The chain links TRBV5-1 to TRBJ1-1; a possible D gene is TRBD1 (6 bases). Per the germline V gene, CDR1 is SGHRS and CDR2 is YFSETQ. The CDR3 consists of 15 residues. The V end lost 4 bases, the J end lost 5 bases, and 18 bases lay between the germline ends.

About this clonotype: A read error may produce the germline difference seen at one junction end. The chain links TRBV2 to TRBJ1-1; 7 bases line up with TRBD1. CDR3 length: 13 residues. CDR1 and CDR2 from the germline V gene are SNHLY and FYNNEI. CDR3 sequence (DNA): TGTGCCAGCAGTGACAGGGGGAACACTGTAGCTTTCTTT. Translation: CASSDRGNTVAFF.

This sequence joins TRBV7-8 and TRBJ1-2, with 8 bases that match TRBD1. The V gene's germline CDR1 is SGHVS and CDR2 FQNEAQ. The CDR3 runs to 13 residues. V lost 5 bases, J lost 3 bases, and 2 bases stayed unmatched. CDR3 sequence (DNA): TGTGCCAGCAGCCAACAGGGGGACTATGGCTACACCTTC. As protein: CASSQQGDYGYTF.

The V call is TRBV6-2 or TRBV6-3, the J call TRBJ1-1; TRBD1 matches 12 bases. Per germline, CDR1 MNHEY and CDR2 SVGEGT. V shed 6 bases and J 11 bases; nucleotides not matched to a gene: 4. The CDR3 has 12 amino acids. The chain's CDR3 is CASSGTGGLAFF. The CDR3, as DNA: TGTGCCAGCAGCGGGACAGGGGGCTTGGCTTTCTTT.

This chain uses TRBV7-2 with TRBJ2-3, with TRBD1 identical over 8 bases. This CDR3 is 15 amino acids long. Looked up from germline, CDR1 is SGHTA and CDR2 is FQGNSA. The junction had 9 bases not matched to a gene; V was cut back by 6 bases and J by 4 bases. The CDR3 bases are TGTGCCAGCAGACCCGACAGGGGAAGCGCAGATACGCAGTATTTT. Residues: CASRPDRGSADTQYF.

This clonotype was detected many times. The chain employs TRBV5-1 and TRBJ2-5; D uncertain. Germline lookup yields CDR1 SGHRS and CDR2 YFSETQ. This CDR3 has 14 residues. The V gene lost 4 bases and the J gene lost 3 bases, with 13 bases spanning the gap. The CDR3 sequence: CASSTWDAKETQYF. CDR3 coding DNA: TGCGCCAGCAGCACCTGGGATGCCAAAGAGACCCAGTACTTC.